These T cell receptor beta chains were read from a single sample in a study of blood T cell repertoires in COVID-19. Repertoires were generated with immunoSEQ multiplex PCR, while TCRdb's copy carries only in-frame clones and drops some. This table has some 270,000 clones, 89% appearing once. Input material: PBMCs or T cells enriched from blood (not recorded which). All receptors derive from a woman aged 40 to 55 who had recovered from COVID-19. Both conserved end residues are part of each CDR3. The order of the fields is clone size, V gene, D gene, J gene, CDR3 protein, CDR3 DNA. The D gene is left open where the match is weak. The size of a clone is reported for some rows only, either as once, few or many, or as a class for expanded clones.

>.|TRBV27|.|TRBJ1-2
CASSPSGYTNYGYTF
TGTGCCAGCAGTCCGTCAGGGTACACTAACTATGGCTACACCTTC
>.|TRBV6-5|.|TRBJ2-2
CASSNGPANTGELFF
TGTGCCAGCAGTAATGGGCCGGCGAACACCGGGGAGCTGTTTTTT
>.|TRBV2|.|TRBJ1-1
CASSQGRYTEAFF
TGTGCCAGCAGTCAGGGCAGGTACACTGAAGCTTTCTTT
>.|TRBV9|.|TRBJ1-1
CASSVRTDPDPMNTEAFF
TGTGCCAGCAGCGTTCGGACAGACCCAGACCCCATGAACACTGAAGCTTTCTTT
>.|TRBV21-1|.|TRBJ2-7
CASSKGGARQGSVESYEQYF
TGTGCCAGCAGCAAAGGGGGGGCCAGACAGGGCTCGGTAGAGTCCTACGAGCAGTACTTC
>once|TRBV5-1|TRBD1|TRBJ1-2
CASAPGTGLFYGYTF
TGCGCCAGCGCCCCTGGGACAGGGCTGTTCTATGGCTACACCTTC
>once|TRBV5-1|.|TRBJ2-2
CASSLDAGGNTGELFF
TGCGCCAGCAGCTTGGACGCGGGCGGGAACACCGGGGAGCTGTTTTTT
>.|TRBV11-1|.|TRBJ1-1
CASSSQGKNTEAFF
TGTGCCAGCAGCTCACAGGGAAAGAACACTGAAGCTTTCTTT
>.|TRBV21-1|.|TRBJ2-1
CASRHRGRSSYNEQFF
TGTGCCAGCCGACACAGGGGCAGGAGCTCCTACAATGAGCAGTTCTTC
>.|TRBV7-6|TRBD2|TRBJ2-5
CASSLNSGRMRETQYF
TGTGCCAGCAGCTTGAATAGCGGGAGAATGCGAGAGACCCAGTACTTC
>.|TRBV9|TRBD2|TRBJ2-1
CASSVSSGTRDEQFF
TGTGCCAGCAGCGTTTCTAGCGGGACCCGCGATGAGCAGTTCTTC
>.|TRBV9|.|TRBJ2-5
CASSRTALQETQYF
TGTGCCAGCTCTAGGACAGCCCTCCAAGAGACCCAGTACTTC
>.|TRBV5-1|TRBD1|TRBJ1-3
CASSPTRQGSGNTIYF
TGCGCCAGCAGCCCTACGAGACAGGGTTCTGGAAACACCATATATTTT
>.|TRBV11-2|TRBD1|TRBJ2-3
CASSRRNRGLDTQYF
TGTGCCAGCAGCCGCCGGAACAGGGGTTTAGATACGCAGTATTTT
>.|TRBV5-5|.|TRBJ1-2
CASSLSRGSGYTF
TGTGCCAGCAGCCTGTCGCGGGGTTCCGGCTACACCTTC
>.|TRBV9|TRBD1|TRBJ1-2
CASSEQGSSVYGYTF
TGTGCCAGCAGCGAACAGGGGTCCTCGGTTTATGGCTACACCTTC
>once|TRBV19|.|TRBJ1-2
CASKSGWTDLHGYTF
TGTGCCAGTAAATCTGGTTGGACAGACCTCCATGGCTACACCTTC
>.|TRBV11-2|.|TRBJ2-3
CASSLATSTDTQYF
TGTGCCAGCAGCTTAGCCACTAGCACAGATACGCAGTATTTT
>.|TRBV7-9|.|TRBJ1-2
CASSSTGSSYGYTF
TGTGCCAGCAGTTCCACAGGGAGCTCCTATGGCTACACCTTC
>.|TRBV4-1|.|TRBJ1-3
CASSQSQRRSGNTIYF
TGCGCCAGCAGCCAAAGTCAGAGGCGCTCTGGAAACACCATATATTTT
>.|TRBV4-2|TRBD1|TRBJ2-7
CASSQGAASYEQYF
TGTGCCAGCTCTCAGGGGGCGGCCTCCTACGAGCAGTACTTC
>.|TRBV5-1|TRBD1|TRBJ1-6
CASSPTRTGYNSPLHF
TGCGCCAGCAGCCCTACCCGGACAGGGTATAATTCACCCCTCCACTTT
>.|TRBV28|.|TRBJ1-6
CASSLFVVAPLHF
TGTGCCAGCAGTTTATTTGTAGTTGCACCCCTCCACTTT
>.|TRBV2|.|TRBJ2-1
CASNSLRSDNEQFF
TGTGCCAGCAATTCGTTGCGGAGTGACAATGAGCAGTTCTTC
>.|TRBV5-1|TRBD1|TRBJ2-2
CASSFRPKTGTIGELFF
TGCGCCAGCAGCTTCCGCCCTAAGACAGGGACCATCGGGGAGCTGTTTTTT
>.|TRBV29-1|.|TRBJ1-5
CSVKSGANQPQHF
TGCAGCGTTAAAAGCGGGGCCAATCAGCCCCAGCATTTT
>once|TRBV11-2|TRBD1|TRBJ2-3
CASSSKSGTGLTDTQYF
TGTGCCAGCAGCTCTAAATCCGGGACAGGCTTAACAGATACGCAGTATTTT
>.|TRBV9|.|TRBJ1-2
CASSPIAGTDGYTF
TGTGCCAGCAGCCCCATAGCGGGGACCGATGGCTACACCTTC
>many|TRBV7-8|TRBD2|TRBJ2-2
CASSLVGLALNPNTGELFF
TGTGCCAGCAGCTTAGTAGGACTAGCCCTCAACCCGAACACCGGGGAGCTGTTTTTT
>.|TRBV2|.|TRBJ2-3
CASSGRADTQYF
TGTGCCAGCAGTGGGCGGGCAGATACGCAGTATTTT
>.|TRBV14|.|TRBJ1-3
CASSQANRLNTIYF
TGTGCCAGCAGCCAAGCGAACAGGCTGAACACCATATATTTT
>.|TRBV19|.|TRBJ2-1
CASSTYSSWEQFF
TGTGCCAGTAGTACCTACAGCTCCTGGGAGCAGTTCTTC
>once|TRBV18|TRBD1|TRBJ2-2
CASSPKQGAGELFF
TGTGCCAGCTCACCGAAACAGGGGGCCGGGGAGCTGTTTTTT
>once|TRBV2|TRBD2|TRBJ2-7
CASILTLAGASEQYF
TGTGCCAGCATACTCACACTAGCGGGGGCTAGCGAGCAGTACTTC
>once|TRBV19|.|TRBJ1-5
CASSIDRGPNQPQHF
TGTGCCAGTAGTATAGACAGGGGCCCGAATCAGCCCCAGCATTTT
>.|TRBV12-5|TRBD2|TRBJ2-1
CASGLGTSGPYNEQFF
TGTGCTAGTGGTTTGGGGACTAGCGGACCGTACAATGAGCAGTTCTTC
>.|TRBV5-1|TRBD1|TRBJ1-1
CASSLGQGGGTTEAFF
TGCGCCAGCAGCTTAGGACAGGGTGGAGGTACGACTGAAGCTTTCTTT
>.|TRBV4-2|TRBD2|TRBJ2-1
CASSLGGAGPGNEQFF
TGTGCCAGCAGCCTCGGGGGGGCCGGCCCGGGAAATGAGCAGTTCTTC
>.|TRBV15|.|TRBJ2-2
CATSRVRDLGELFF
TGTGCCACCAGCAGAGTCCGGGATCTCGGGGAGCTGTTTTTT
>.|TRBV5-1|.|TRBJ1-2
CASSRGGDYGYTF
TGCGCCAGCAGCAGGGGGGGCGACTATGGCTACACCTTC
>once|TRBV6-2/TRBV6-3|TRBD1|TRBJ1-1
CASSKTGLEAFF
TGTGCCAGCAGTAAGACAGGGTTGGAAGCTTTCTTT
>.|TRBV11-2|.|TRBJ2-3
CASSPSRGADTQYF
TGTGCCAGCTCCCCAAGCAGGGGCGCAGATACGCAGTATTTT
>.|TRBV30|TRBD2|TRBJ2-4
CAWSIQAGIKNIQYF
TGTGCCTGGAGTATTCAAGCGGGGATTAAAAACATTCAGTACTTC
>.|TRBV2|.|TRBJ1-2
CASSGQGPGYGYTF
TGTGCCAGCAGTGGTCAGGGGCCGGGCTATGGCTACACCTTC
>.|TRBV29-1|TRBD1|TRBJ2-7
CSVKSTGTGGGEQYF
TGCAGCGTTAAGAGCACCGGGACAGGGGGCGGCGAGCAGTACTTC
>.|TRBV25-1|.|TRBJ1-2
CASSDGQGGGYTF
TGTGCCAGCAGTGATGGGCAGGGAGGGGGCTACACCTTC
>.|TRBV7-2|TRBD2|TRBJ2-7
CASSQLAGAYEQYF
TGTGCCAGCAGCCAACTAGCGGGGGCCTACGAGCAGTACTTC
>once|TRBV7-3|.|TRBJ2-7
CASEQGSTYEQYF
TGTGCCAGCGAACAGGGTTCGACCTACGAGCAGTACTTC
>.|TRBV19|TRBD2|TRBJ2-2
CASKLAGLYDVTGELFF
TGTGCCAGTAAACTAGCGGGACTCTACGACGTCACCGGGGAGCTGTTTTTT
>.|TRBV6-5|.|TRBJ1-2
CASSPIRDYGYTF
TGTGCCAGCAGCCCGATCAGGGACTATGGCTACACCTTC
>once|TRBV25-1|.|TRBJ2-1
CASSAFAGDYNEQFF
TGTGCCAGCAGTGCCTTCGCAGGGGACTACAATGAGCAGTTCTTC
>.|TRBV7-8|TRBD1|TRBJ2-7
CASRPGQGVYEQYF
TGTGCCAGCAGACCGGGACAGGGGGTATACGAGCAGTACTTC
>few|TRBV7-6|TRBD1|TRBJ1-5
CASARDRGVVQPQHF
TGTGCCAGCGCCCGGGACAGGGGTGTTGTTCAGCCCCAGCATTTT
>.|TRBV11-2|.|TRBJ2-5
CASSLARGETQYF
TGTGCCAGCAGCTTAGCAAGGGGTGAGACCCAGTACTTC
>.|TRBV7-3|.|TRBJ1-5
CASSTGLNQPQHF
TGTGCCAGCAGCACCGGTCTTAATCAGCCCCAGCATTTT
>few|TRBV3-1/TRBV3-2|TRBD1|TRBJ2-3
CASSPTQGADTQYF
TGTGCCAGCAGCCCTACTCAGGGGGCAGATACGCAGTATTTT
>.|TRBV7-9|TRBD1|TRBJ1-5
CASSQGTGIAQPQHF
TGTGCCAGCAGCCAAGGGACAGGGATTGCGCAGCCCCAGCATTTT
>.|TRBV6-5|.|TRBJ2-7
CASTTPGINYEQYF
TGTGCCAGCACCACACCGGGAATAAACTACGAGCAGTACTTC
>.|TRBV11-3|TRBD1|TRBJ1-1
CASSLSGQGNTEAFF
TGTGCCAGCAGCCTATCGGGACAGGGAAACACTGAAGCTTTCTTT
>.|TRBV5-1|TRBD2|TRBJ2-1
CASSLVVAGGNEQFF
TGCGCCAGCAGCTTGGTGGTAGCGGGGGGCAATGAGCAGTTCTTC